This T cell receptor (beta chain) was recovered during a study of regulatory T cells in long-lasting Graves disease. Study-level points and caveats: Exclusively peripheral blood, rather than thyroid tissue, was studied.

This clonotype was detected a few times. The antigen is undetermined. With V trimmed by 0 bases and J by 5 bases, 5 bases remained unmatched. CDR3 length equals 14 residues. The germline V gene encodes CDR1 GTSNPN and CDR2 SVGIG (reference sequence). Described time point: persistent/refractory GD, antithyroid drugs over 5 years with positive TRAb. The TCR library was made from RNA that had been extracted from PBMCs in TRIzol. An endocrinology department in Xi'an, China, supplied the patients. Relying on iRepertoire HTBI primers and Arm-PCR of CDR3 regions, the team built TCR beta libraries. TCRdb redid the calling of the multiplex PCR reads with MiXCR, one entry per CDR3 protein. The top ten hold about an eighth of the sample, which has 400,000 to 500,000 distinct CDR3 sequences, 22% seen once.

The sequenced sample was peripheral blood mononuclear cells (PBMCs), obtained when the disease was refractory, from a patient treated with antithyroid drugs. The V call is TRBV30, the J call TRBJ1-2, with 8 bases that match TRBD1. This clonotype was sampled from a female donor with Graves disease. This chain's CDR3 is CAWSVIGTGYGYTF. The CDR3 nucleotides read TGTGCCTGGAGTGTAATCGGGACAGGATATGGCTACACCTTC.